This passage covers 23 T cell receptor beta chains from one sample sequenced in a study of metastatic and nonmetastatic thyroid tumors. TCRdb used MiXCR to call clones anew from the PCR reads. The profile shows 10,000 or so clones, approximately 33% of them singletons. There were no patients who had received any treatment before thyroid surgery. Sequencing input: tumor tissue. These receptors originate from a female donor with papillary thyroid cancer or a benign thyroid nodule (not recorded which). Some clones in this sample may be carry-over from other donors' samples.

V usage is TRBV27 and J usage is TRBJ1-1, with D possibly being TRBD1 (6 bases). V lost 6 bases and J 4 bases, leaving 21 bases between the germline ends. The germline gives CDR1 MNHEY, CDR2 SMNVEV (reference sequence). The CDR3 length is 16 residues. CDR3 DNA: TGTGCCAGCAGCGAATCAGGGGACTTTTGTAGCACTGAAGCTTTCTTT. It encodes CASSESGDFCSTEAFF.

V usage is TRBV7-2 and J usage is TRBJ1-3; D remains ambiguous. The CDR3 totals 13 residues. The germline V gene has CDR1 SGHTA and CDR2 FQGNSA. Trimming took off 3 bases at V and 1 base at J, with 4 bases between the two ends. The CDR3: CASSLGSGNTIYF. DNA for the CDR3: TGTGCCAGCAGCTTGGGGTCTGGAAACACCATATATTTT. Based on the CDR3 plus reference TRBV7-2 and TRBJ1-3, the full variable domain is GAGVSQSPSNKVTEKGKDVELRCDPISGHTALYWYRQSLGQGLEFLIYFQGNSAPDKSGLPSDRFSAERTGGSVSTLTIQRTQQEDSAVYLCASSLGSGNTIYFGEGSWLTVV.

This clone was counted only a few times. The gene calls are TRBV6-2 or TRBV6-3 and TRBJ2-2; 8 positions match TRBD2. V shed 4 bases, J shed 3 bases, and the junction held 7 bases outside the gene matches. The CDR3 is made up of 16 amino acids. Germline V gene data show CDR1 as MNHEY and CDR2 as SVGEGT. CDR3 nucleotides: TGTGCCAGCAGTTTTTTTGGAGCGGGAGACACCGGGGAGCTGTTTTTT. Translating it yields CASSFFGAGDTGELFF.

This clone is labeled medium-sized. DNA of the CDR3: TGTGCCTGGAGAAGGAGGTCACCCCTCCACTTT. Protein sequence: CAWRRRSPLHF. The rearrangement joins TRBV30 to TRBJ1-6; D gene ambiguous. The germline V and J ends were trimmed by 3 bases and 10 bases, with 7 bases remaining between them. Germline V gene data show CDR1 as GTSNPN and CDR2 as SVGIG (reference sequence). The CDR3 is 11 amino acids.

This chain joins TRBV24-1 and TRBJ2-3; the D is unclear. The germline gives CDR1 KGHDR, CDR2 SFDVKD. The CDR3 is made up of 13 amino acids. The germline V and J ends were trimmed by 4 bases and 6 bases, with 10 bases remaining between them. CDR3 amino acids: CATSDLESDTQYF. The CDR3 region has the DNA TGTGCCACCAGTGACCTGGAATCCGATACGCAGTATTTT.

The chain couples TRBV20-1 to TRBJ2-7; D remains ambiguous. This CDR3 has 14 amino acids. Trimming took 0 bases from V and 6 from J, leaving 15 bases between them. CDR1 and CDR2 (germline): DFQATT, SNEGSKA (reference sequence). This chain's CDR3 is CSARDTLCELEQYF. The CDR3 DNA is TGCAGTGCTAGAGATACCCTATGTGAGCTCGAGCAGTACTTC.

Points on this clone: One junction end does not reproduce the germline sequence, and a read error may be involved. V gene TRBV9 combines with J gene TRBJ2-2; 11 bases match TRBD1. The CDR3 runs 17 residues. Germline CDR1 SGDLS, CDR2 YYNGEE. The CDR3 nucleotides are TGTTCCAGCAGCGTAGCTCCGGGACAGGGGGTCACCGTGGAGCTGTTTTTT. This translates into CSSSVAPGQGVTVELFF.

This clone showed up just a few times. The chain links TRBV7-3 to TRBJ1-3, with 7 bases lining up with TRBD1. After removal of 5 bases from V and 3 bases from J, the junction contained 7 bases not matched to a gene. There are 15 residues in the CDR3. Looked up from germline, CDR1 is SGHTA and CDR2 is FQGTGA. The CDR3 nucleotides are TGTGCCAGCAGCCAATCAGGGGGATTTGGAAACACCATATATTTT. Translation: CASSQSGGFGNTIYF.

In its sample, this clone was seen once. The chain's CDR3 is CASSLDSLGQYV. The CDR3 coding sequence is TGTGCCAGCAGTCTGGACTCCCTCGGGCAGTACGTC. This chain uses TRBV7-9 with TRBJ2-7; D perhaps matches TRBD2 (5 bases). The germline gives CDR1 SEHNR, CDR2 FQNEAQ (reference sequence). V shed 6 bases and J shed 9 bases, with 15 bases lying between them. This CDR3 region has 12 residues.

This clone was seen a few times. V usage is TRBV6-1 and J usage is TRBJ2-5; perhaps TRBD2 as D (8 bases). Germline CDR1 and CDR2: MNHNS and SASEGT. V was clipped by 4 bases and J by 1 base, with 16 bases between them. CDR3 size: 16 residues. Written as DNA, the CDR3 is TGTGCCAGCAGTGTTGTTAGCGGGGACAGCCAAGAGACCCAGTACTTC. It specifies CASSVVSGDSQETQYF.

The chain uses TRBV20-1 and TRBJ2-1, with D possibly matching TRBD2 (6 bases). The length of the CDR3 is 14 residues. V was pared by 3 bases and J by 9 bases, with 18 bases between. Germline CDR1 reads DFQATT; CDR2 reads SNEGSKA (reference sequence). CDR3 amino acids: CSARGGGDSGEQFF. The CDR3 nucleotides are TGCAGTGCTAGGGGCGGTGGGGACTCGGGTGAGCAGTTCTTC.

This clone is medium-sized by share. This chain's CDR3 is CASSLPGTGKGYTF. The CDR3, as DNA: TGTGCCAGCAGTTTACCCGGGACAGGGAAAGGCTACACCTTC. The rearrangement joins TRBV28 to TRBJ1-2; 9 nucleotides match TRBD1. The CDR3 has 14 residues. Germline lookup yields CDR1 MDHEN and CDR2 SYDVKM. J was trimmed by 8 bases and V by 2 bases; bases with no gene match: 6.

J is TRBJ1-2 and V is TRBV20-1; 8 bases align to TRBD1. Germline V gene lookup returns CDR1 DFQATT and CDR2 SNEGSKA (reference sequence). The CDR3 loop spans 13 amino acids. J lost 8 bases, V lost 5 bases, and 10 bases had no gene match. CDR3 residues: CSASRQGAGGYTF. CDR3 bases: TGCAGTGCTTCTCGGCAGGGGGCAGGGGGCTACACCTTC.

Judged by abundance, this clone is medium-sized (0.01 to 0.1%). The rearrangement joins TRBV4-2 to TRBJ1-5; D is undetermined. Germline assignment: CDR1 LGHNA and CDR2 YNFKEQ. Trimming pared 3 bases from V and 1 base from J, leaving 10 bases between. The CDR3 is 15 residues long. CDR3 coding DNA: TGTGCCAGCAGCCAGTTTGGTACGAGCAATCAGCCCCAGCATTTT. It codes for CASSQFGTSNQPQHF.

The V call is TRBV30, the J call TRBJ2-1, with 16 bases identical to TRBD2. Germline-derived CDR1 and CDR2 are GTSNPN and SVGIG (reference sequence). With 4 bases clipped from V and 8 bases from J, the junction kept 5 bases outside the gene matches. This CDR3 has 15 amino acids. CDR3 DNA: TGTGCCTGGACACCGGGACTAGCGGGAGGGGATGAGCAGTTCTTC. Protein sequence: CAWTPGLAGGDEQFF.

By share, this clone ranks as medium-sized. The gene calls are TRBV6-2 or TRBV6-3 and TRBJ2-1; a possible D gene is TRBD2 (5 bases). The length of the CDR3 is 15 residues. Germline V gene sequence: CDR1 MNHEY, CDR2 SVGEGT. Trimming cost V 0 bases and J 3 bases, with 9 bases left between them. CDR3 DNA: TGTGCCAGCAGTTACTCGATCGGGAACTACAATGAGCAGTTCTTC. It codes for CASSYSIGNYNEQFF.

By share, this clone counts as medium-sized. The chain combines TRBV5-1 with TRBJ2-7; the D is unclear. This CDR3 contains 12 residues. CDR1 is SGHRS and CDR2 is YFSETQ in the germline V gene. Trimming took off 0 bases at V and 5 bases at J, with 6 bases between the two ends. CDR3 sequence: CASSLARNEQYF. In DNA, the CDR3 is TGCGCCAGCAGCTTGGCCAGGAACGAGCAGTACTTC. Filled out from reference TRBV5-1 and TRBJ2-7, the complete variable domain reads KAGVTQTPRYLIKTRGQQVTLSCSPISGHRSVSWYQQTPGQGLQFLFEYFSETQRNKGNFPGRFSGRQFSNSRSEMNVSTLELGDSALYLCASSLARNEQYFGPGTRLTVT.

By share, this clone counts as medium-sized (0.01 to 0.1%). This chain uses TRBV20-1 with TRBJ2-1; TRBD2 matches 7 bases. V was clipped by 1 base and J by 4 bases; unmatched bases: 13. This CDR3 has 17 amino acids. Germline-derived CDR1 and CDR2 are DFQATT and SNEGSKA (reference sequence). CDR3 sequence: CSARAVGERENYNEQFF. The CDR3 bases are TGCAGTGCTAGAGCTGTAGGGGAGCGGGAAAATTACAATGAGCAGTTCTTC.

This sequence joins TRBV27 and TRBJ2-7; 12 positions agree with TRBD2. The V segment lost 5 bases and the J segment 6 bases; nucleotides outside the gene matches: 14. This CDR3 region has 17 residues. Germline lookup yields CDR1 MNHEY and CDR2 SMNVEV (reference sequence). In DNA form, the CDR3 reads TGTGCCAGCAGTCCCAAAACCCGACTAGCGGGAGATGGCGAGCAGTACGTC. This codes for CASSPKTRLAGDGEQYV.

By sample fraction, this clone is medium-sized (0.01 to 0.1%). V and J are TRBV19 and TRBJ2-1; 7 nucleotides line up with TRBD1. Germline CDR1 and CDR2: LNHDA and SQIVND (reference sequence). CDR3 length equals 14 residues. J gave up 4 bases and V 5 bases, and 5 bases lay outside the gene matches. The CDR3 sequence is CASSGGDRYNEQFF. For the CDR3, the DNA is TGTGCCAGTAGTGGTGGGGACAGATACAATGAGCAGTTCTTC.

For this clone: Other DNA sequences in this specimen translate into the identical CDR3. This CDR3 reads CASSIHNQPQHF. CDR3 coding DNA: TGTGCCAGTAGTATACACAATCAGCCCCAGCATTTT. The rearrangement links TRBV19 to TRBJ1-5; the D is unclear. Germline loops: CDR1 LNHDA, CDR2 SQIVND (reference sequence). V lost 2 bases and J lost 3, with 2 bases in between. The CDR3 runs 12 residues.

The chain is built from TRBV20-1 and TRBJ2-7; TRBD1 is a possible D gene (5 bases). The CDR3 is 12 amino acids. V was pared by 7 bases and J by 6 bases, with 16 bases between. Germline V gene sequence: CDR1 DFQATT, CDR2 SNEGSKA (reference sequence). The CDR3 loop reads CSELSQGSEQYF. Here the CDR3 DNA reads TGCAGTGAACTTAGCCAGGGAAGCGAGCAGTACTTC.

This chain joins TRBV11-2 and TRBJ2-3, with 11 nucleotides matching TRBD2. Germline assignment: CDR1 SGHAT and CDR2 FQNNGV. The CDR3 runs 14 residues. The junction had 8 bases not matched to a gene; V was cut back by 5 bases and J by 10 bases. The CDR3 loop reads CASSRLTSGSSQYF. In DNA form, the CDR3 reads TGTGCCAGCAGCCGCCTTACTAGCGGGAGTTCGCAGTATTTT.